This T cell receptor beta chain was captured by sequencing in a study of radiotherapy plus CTLA-4 blockade in lung cancer. Sequenced by immunoSEQ multiplex PCR; TCRdb stores in-frame clones only, minus some. The data contain roughly 75,000 clones, 70% to 85% of them singletons. In germline, CDR1 is MNHNY, CDR2 SVGAGI (reference sequence). This CDR3 spans 15 amino acids. With V trimmed by 0 bases and J by 4 bases, 1 base remained unmatched. Patients had chemo-refractory metastatic non-small-cell lung cancer and received focal radiation plus CTLA-4 blockade that used ipilimumab. The chain links TRBV6-6 to TRBJ1-1; 11 bases fit TRBD1. The sample here was peripheral blood, taken from a patient treated with radiotherapy plus ipilimumab. This TCR came from a human donor with non-small cell lung cancer who had stable disease on radiotherapy plus ipilimumab. CDR3 nucleotide sequence: TGTGCCAGCAGTTACTCAGGACAGGGGGCCACTGAAGCTTTCTTT. Its protein is CASSYSGQGATEAFF.